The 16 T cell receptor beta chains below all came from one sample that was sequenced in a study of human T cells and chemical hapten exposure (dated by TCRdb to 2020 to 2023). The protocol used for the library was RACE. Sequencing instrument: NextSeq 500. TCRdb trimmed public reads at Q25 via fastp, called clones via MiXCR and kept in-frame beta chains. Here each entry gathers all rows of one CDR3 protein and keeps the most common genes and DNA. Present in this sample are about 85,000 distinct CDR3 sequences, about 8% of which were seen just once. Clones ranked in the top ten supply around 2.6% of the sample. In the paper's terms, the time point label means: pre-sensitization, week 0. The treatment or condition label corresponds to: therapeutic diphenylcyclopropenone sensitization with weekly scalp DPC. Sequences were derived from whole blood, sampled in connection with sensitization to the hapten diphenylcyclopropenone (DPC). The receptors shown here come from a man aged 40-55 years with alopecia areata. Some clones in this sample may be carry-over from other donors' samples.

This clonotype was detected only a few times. CDR3 in DNA: TGTGCCAGCTATACAGATAACTACTCCTACGAGCAGTACGTC. Translation gives CASYTDNYSYEQYV. The chain recombines TRBV11-1 with TRBJ2-7; D is uncertain. Germline-derived CDR1 and CDR2 are SGHAT and FQDESV (reference sequence). Trimming took off 8 bases at V and 0 bases at J, with 14 bases between the two ends. The CDR3 length is 14 residues.

In DNA, the CDR3 is TGTGCCAGCAGCCTGGAGGCAGGCGGGAGCGTATACGAGCAGTACGTC. Its translation is CASSLEAGGSVYEQYV. V is TRBV4-2 and J is TRBJ2-7; 7 bases line up with TRBD2. The germline CDR1 and CDR2 sequences are LGHNA and YNFKEQ. With 4 bases clipped from V and 4 bases from J, the junction kept 13 bases outside the gene matches. The CDR3 is 16 amino acids.

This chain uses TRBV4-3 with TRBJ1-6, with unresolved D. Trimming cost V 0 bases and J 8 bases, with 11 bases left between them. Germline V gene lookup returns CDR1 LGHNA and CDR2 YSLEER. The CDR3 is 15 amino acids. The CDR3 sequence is CASSQDAVPHSPLHF. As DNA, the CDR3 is TGCGCCAGCAGCCAAGATGCGGTCCCCCATTCACCCCTCCACTTT.

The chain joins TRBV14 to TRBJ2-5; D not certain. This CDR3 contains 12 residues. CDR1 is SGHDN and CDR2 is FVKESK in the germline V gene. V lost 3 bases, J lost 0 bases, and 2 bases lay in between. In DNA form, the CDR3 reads TGTGCCAGCAGCCAGTACCAAGAGACCCAGTACTTC. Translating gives CASSQYQETQYF.

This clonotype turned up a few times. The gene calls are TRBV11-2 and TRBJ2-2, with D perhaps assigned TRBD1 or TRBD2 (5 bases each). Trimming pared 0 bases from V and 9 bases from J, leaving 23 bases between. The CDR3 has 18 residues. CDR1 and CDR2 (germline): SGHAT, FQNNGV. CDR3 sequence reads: CASSLEPLNTRRGWELFF. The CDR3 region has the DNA TGTGCCAGCAGCTTAGAGCCCTTGAACACGCGCCGGGGCTGGGAGCTGTTTTTT.

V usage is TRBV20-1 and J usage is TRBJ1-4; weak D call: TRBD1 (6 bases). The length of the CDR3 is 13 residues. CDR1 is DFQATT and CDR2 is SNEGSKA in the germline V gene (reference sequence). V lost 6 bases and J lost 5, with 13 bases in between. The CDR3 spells CSARWGRNEKLFF. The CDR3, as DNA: TGCAGTGCCCGGTGGGGGCGGAATGAAAAACTGTTTTTT.

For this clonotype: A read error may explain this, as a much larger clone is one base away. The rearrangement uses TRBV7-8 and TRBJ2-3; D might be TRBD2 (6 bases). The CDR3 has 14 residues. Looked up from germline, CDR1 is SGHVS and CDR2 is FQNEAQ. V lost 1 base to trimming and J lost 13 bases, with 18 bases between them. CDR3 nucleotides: TGTGCCAGCAGCTTAGGACTAGGGAGTGAGACGAAGTATTTT. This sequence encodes CASSLGLGSETKYF.

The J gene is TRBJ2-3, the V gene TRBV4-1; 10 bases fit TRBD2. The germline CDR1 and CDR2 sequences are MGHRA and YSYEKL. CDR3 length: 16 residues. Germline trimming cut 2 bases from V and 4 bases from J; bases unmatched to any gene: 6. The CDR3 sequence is CASSQTTGLAADTQYF. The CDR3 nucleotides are TGCGCCAGCAGCCAAACCACAGGACTAGCGGCAGATACGCAGTATTTT.

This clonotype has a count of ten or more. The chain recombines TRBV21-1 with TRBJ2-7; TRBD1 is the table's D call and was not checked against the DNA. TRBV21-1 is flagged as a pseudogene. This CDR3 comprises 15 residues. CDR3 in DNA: TGTGCCAGCAGCAAAGACGGTGGCCCGGCCTACGAGCAGTACGTC. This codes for CASSKDGGPAYEQYV.

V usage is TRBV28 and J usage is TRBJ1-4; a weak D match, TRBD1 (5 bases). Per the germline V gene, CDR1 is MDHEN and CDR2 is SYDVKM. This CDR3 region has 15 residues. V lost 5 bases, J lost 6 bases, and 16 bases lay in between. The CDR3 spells CASSAAGVVDEKLFF. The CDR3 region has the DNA TGTGCCAGCAGTGCGGCGGGGGTGGTAGATGAAAAACTGTTTTTT. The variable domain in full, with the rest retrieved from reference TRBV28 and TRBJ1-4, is DVKVTQSSRYLVKRTGEKVFLECVQDMDHENMFWYRQDPGLGLRLIYFSYDVKMKEKGDIPEGYSVSREKKERFSLILESASTNQTSMYLCASSAAGVVDEKLFFGSGTQLSVL.

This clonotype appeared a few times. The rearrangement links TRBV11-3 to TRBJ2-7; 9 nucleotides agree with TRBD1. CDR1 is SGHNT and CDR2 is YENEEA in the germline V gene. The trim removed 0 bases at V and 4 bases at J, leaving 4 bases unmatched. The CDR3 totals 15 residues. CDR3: CASSLDGTGSYEQYF. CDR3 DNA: TGTGCCAGCAGCTTAGACGGGACAGGGAGTTACGAGCAGTACTTC.

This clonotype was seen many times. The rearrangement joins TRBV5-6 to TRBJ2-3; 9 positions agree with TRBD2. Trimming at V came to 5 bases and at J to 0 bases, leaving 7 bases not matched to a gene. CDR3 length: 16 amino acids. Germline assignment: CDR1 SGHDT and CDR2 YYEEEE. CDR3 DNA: TGTGCCAGCAGAAACCTAGCGGGAAGAAGCACAGATACGCAGTATTTT. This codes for CASRNLAGRSTDTQYF.

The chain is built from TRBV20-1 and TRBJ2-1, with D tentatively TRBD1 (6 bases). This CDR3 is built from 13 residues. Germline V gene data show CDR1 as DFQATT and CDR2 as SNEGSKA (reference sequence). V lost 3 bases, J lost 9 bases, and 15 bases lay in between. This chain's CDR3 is CSARLTGSGEQFF. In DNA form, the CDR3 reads TGCAGTGCTAGGCTCACAGGGTCAGGTGAGCAGTTCTTC.

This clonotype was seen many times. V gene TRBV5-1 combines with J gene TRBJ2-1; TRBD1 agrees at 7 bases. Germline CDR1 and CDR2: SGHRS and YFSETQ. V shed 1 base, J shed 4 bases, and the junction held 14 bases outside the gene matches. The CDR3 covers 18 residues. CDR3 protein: CASSLKGTDPLFYNEQFF. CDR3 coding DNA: TGCGCCAGCAGCTTGAAGGGGACAGACCCCCTCTTTTACAATGAGCAGTTCTTC.

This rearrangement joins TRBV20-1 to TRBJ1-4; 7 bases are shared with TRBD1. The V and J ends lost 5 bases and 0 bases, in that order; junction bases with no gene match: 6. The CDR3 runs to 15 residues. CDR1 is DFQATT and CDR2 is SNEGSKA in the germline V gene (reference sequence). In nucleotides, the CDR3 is TGCAGTGCTGTTCCAACAGGGGCAACTAATGAAAAACTGTTTTTT. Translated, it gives CSAVPTGATNEKLFF.

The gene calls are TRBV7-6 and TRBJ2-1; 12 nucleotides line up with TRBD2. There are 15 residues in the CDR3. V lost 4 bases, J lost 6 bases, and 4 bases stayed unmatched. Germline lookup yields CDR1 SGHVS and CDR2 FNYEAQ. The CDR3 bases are TGTGCCAGCAGCTCTAGCGGGAGGGCCCTCAATGAGCAGTTCTTC. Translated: CASSSSGRALNEQFF. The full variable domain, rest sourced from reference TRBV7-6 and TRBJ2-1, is GAGVSQSPRYKVTKRGQDVALRCDPISGHVSLYWYRQALGQGPEFLTYFNYEAQQDKSGLPNDRFSAERPEGSISTLTIQRTEQRDSAMYRCASSSSGRALNEQFFGPGTRLTVL.